These 2 T cell receptor beta chains were all obtained from the same sample, sequenced in a study of T-cell reconstitution after alpha-beta-depleted transplantation in children. Unique molecular identifiers were incorporated during preparation of the TCRbeta library. TCRdb processed the PCR reads anew with MiXCR; each CDR3 protein has one entry. The sample consists of some 76,000 distinct CDR3 sequences, about 11% of them appearing once. The starting material was PBMCs, obtained before TCRalphabeta/CD19-depleted stem cell transplant. These receptors were collected from a boy under 18 with acute myeloid leukemia, due to receive a stem cell transplant.

This clonotype was detected ten times or more. This sequence joins TRBV5-1 and TRBJ1-5; 7 nucleotides align to TRBD1. Germline V gene data show CDR1 as SGHRS and CDR2 as YFSETQ. CDR3 length equals 13 residues. V gave up 2 bases and J gave up 6 bases; unmatched junction bases: 2. CDR3 loop: CASSLGGGQPQHF. The DNA for the CDR3 is TGCGCCAGCAGCTTAGGGGGCGGTCAGCCCCAGCATTTT.

This clonotype was detected ten times or more. The J gene is TRBJ1-6, the V gene TRBV20-1; 8 nucleotides align to TRBD1. V gave up 5 bases and J gave up 3 bases; unmatched junction bases: 15. Per germline, CDR1 DFQATT and CDR2 SNEGSKA (reference sequence). The CDR3 is 18 residues long. The CDR3 reads CSAGGQVEFSHYNSPLHF. CDR3 DNA: TGCAGTGCTGGGGGACAGGTCGAATTCTCCCACTATAATTCACCCCTCCACTTT.